What follows is one TCR beta chain and its context. Its cognate antigen is unknown. Enrollment excluded any patients with other autoimmune diseases, uncontrolled infections, pregnancy or lactation. Germline V gene data show CDR1 as SGDLS and CDR2 as YYNGEE. CDR3 length equals 17 residues. After removal of 4 bases from V and 7 bases from J, the junction contained 19 bases not matched to a gene. The sample originates from a study of Graves' ophthalmopathy and Graves' hyperthyroidism. Study-level points and caveats: Both an approximately 68% sensitivity and an approximately 77% specificity characterized the model's predictions of ophthalmopathy progression.

Amplified TCR beta CDR3 regions were obtained using RNA transcripts as template. The first round was an RT-PCR with HTBI primers, and the second round was a multiplex PCR. TCRdb redid the calling of the multiplex PCR reads with MiXCR, one entry per CDR3 protein. This table holds some 410,000 distinct CDR3 sequences, around a fifth found once. Sequencing was performed on peripheral blood. The rearrangement links TRBV9 to TRBJ2-7; 8 nucleotides match TRBD2. This clonotype was obtained from a woman younger than 35 with stable Graves' hyperthyroidism. This chain's CDR3 is CASSRGVSGSQSGEQYF. CDR3 nucleotides: TGTGCCAGCAGCCGAGGCGTGAGCGGGAGTCAATCTGGGGAGCAGTACTTC.